The present T cell receptor (beta chain) was sequenced within a study of shared clonotypes between healthy human individuals. Libraries were prepared by immunoSEQ multiplex PCR; TCRdb keeps only in-frame clonotypes and omits some of them. Of more than 150,000 clones detected, over 80% appear once; the ten largest clones hold about 0.067%. This clonotype was sampled from a woman aged 25 to 39 in good health. Sequenced: naive CD4+ T cells sorted from blood. Stated subset: CD45RA+ positively selected.

The CDR3 region has the DNA TGTGCCAGCAGCTTATACGGGGCTGGCTACACCTTC. The encoded protein is CASSLYGAGYTF. J is TRBJ1-2 and V is TRBV11-2, with D perhaps TRBD1 (5 bases). The germline CDR1 and CDR2 sequences are SGHAT and FQNNGV. Trimming stripped 2 bases from V and 7 bases from J, with 8 bases between. The CDR3 has 12 amino acids. The whole variable domain, filled in from reference TRBV11-2 and TRBJ1-2, reads EAGVAQSPRYKIIEKRQSVAFWCNPISGHATLYWYQQILGQGPKLLIQFQNNGVVDDSQLPKDRFSAERLKGVDSTLKIQPAKLEDSAVYLCASSLYGAGYTFGSGTRLTVV.